Presented here are 10 T cell receptor beta chains from one specimen sequenced in a study of T cells in Graves' hyperthyroidism and ophthalmopathy. It was RNA transcripts that yielded the amplified TCR beta CDR3 regions. HTBI primers drove first-round RT-PCR of the TCR CDR3. In TCRdb, the multiplex PCR reads were re-called with MiXCR into one record per CDR3 protein. The table includes 450,000 to 700,000 distinct CDR3 sequences, 46% detected once. The sample taken for sequencing was peripheral blood or thyroid tissue (not recorded which). These receptors were obtained from an adult woman with Graves' disease, either hyperthyroidism or ophthalmopathy (not recorded which).

The chain joins TRBV20-1 to TRBJ2-5; TRBD1 matches 9 bases. V lost 3 bases and J lost 5; bases outside the gene matches: 4. There are 13 residues in the CDR3. The germline gives CDR1 DFQATT, CDR2 SNEGSKA (reference sequence). The CDR3 reads CSARGTGSETQYF. Written as DNA, the CDR3 is TGCAGTGCTAGGGGGACAGGGAGTGAGACCCAGTACTTC.

The chain has TRBV10-2 and TRBJ2-7; 9 bases are shared with TRBD2. Trimming cost V 4 bases and J 0 bases; bases outside gene matches: 4. The CDR3 totals 15 residues. Germline V lookup: CDR1 WSHSY, CDR2 SAAADI. For the CDR3, the DNA is TGCGCCAGCAGTGCCGGGACTAGCAACTCCTACGAGCAGTACTTC. The encoded protein is CASSAGTSNSYEQYF.

At least ten counts were recorded for this clonotype. The chain uses TRBV2 and TRBJ1-2; the D is unclear. CDR1 and CDR2 (germline): SNHLY, FYNNEI. Trimming left V 7 bases short and J 8 bases short, with 17 bases between. The CDR3 totals 13 residues. CDR3 coding DNA: TGTGCCAGCATTCAGGACGAAGGCAAAGGCTACACCTTC. Amino acids: CASIQDEGKGYTF.

The J gene is TRBJ2-5, the V gene TRBV6-5, with 9 bases that match TRBD1. Germline CDR1 MNHEY, CDR2 SVGAGI. CDR3 length equals 14 residues. V lost 5 bases to trimming and J lost 3 bases; unmatched junction nucleotides: 4. DNA of the CDR3: TGTGCCAGCAGTACCCGACAGGGGGAAGAGACCCAGTACTTC. This gives the protein CASSTRQGEETQYF.

In its sample, this clonotype was seen many times. CDR3 bases: TGTGCCAGCAGTGAAGTGGGGCAGAACACTGAAGCTTTCTTT. It codes for CASSEVGQNTEAFF. V and J are TRBV2 and TRBJ1-1, with a tentative D call TRBD1 (5 bases). The germline V gene has CDR1 SNHLY and CDR2 FYNNEI. This CDR3 contains 14 residues. Between the trimmed V and J ends, which lost 1 base and 1 base, there was a span of 7 bases.

Many counts were recorded for this clonotype. The rearrangement links TRBV11-2 to TRBJ1-2, with D maybe TRBD1 (6 bases). Trimming left V 8 bases short and J 4 bases short, with 14 bases between. The CDR3 extends over 13 amino acids. Germline V gene lookup returns CDR1 SGHAT and CDR2 FQNNGV. The CDR3: CASGTRGGYGYTF. CDR3 DNA sequence: TGTGCCAGCGGGACGAGGGGGGGCTATGGCTACACCTTC.

In its sample, this clonotype was seen many times. The chain joins TRBV27 to TRBJ1-5, with D uncertain. The CDR3 totals 13 residues. The germline CDR1 and CDR2 sequences are MNHEY and SMNVEV (reference sequence). Trimming took off 6 bases at V and 4 bases at J, with 10 bases between the two ends. CDR3: CASSRVQNQPQHF. The CDR3 nucleotides are TGTGCCAGCAGCCGGGTACAGAATCAGCCCCAGCATTTT.

The sample holds a few counts of this clonotype. This may come from a read error, since a much larger clone is one base off. The chain has TRBV29-1 and TRBJ1-3; perhaps TRBD1 as D (6 bases). Germline V gene sequence: CDR1 SQVTM, CDR2 ANQGSEA. This CDR3 has 14 amino acids. The CDR3 DNA sequence: TGCAGCGCCATGGCGGGGGGGGCTGGAAACACCATGTATTTT. Translation gives CSAMAGGAGNTMYF.

At least ten counts were recorded for this clonotype. A read error may account for a junction end that differs from germline. The V call is TRBV7-7, the J call TRBJ2-5, with D possibly matching TRBD2 (5 bases). Germline CDR1 reads SSHAT; CDR2 reads FNYEAQ (reference sequence). The CDR3 totals 14 residues. The CDR3 reads CASSLEEGQETQYF. CDR3 bases: TGTGCTAGCAGCTTGGAGGAAGGCCAAGAGACCCAGTACTTC. The variable domain in full, with the rest retrieved from reference TRBV7-7 and TRBJ2-5, is GAGVSQSPRYKVTKRGQDVTLRCDPISSHATLYWYQQALGQGPEFLTYFNYEAQPDKSGLPSDRFSAERPEGSISTLTIQRTEQRDSAMYRCASSLEEGQETQYFGPGTRLLVL.

This clonotype was observed a few times. The chain uses TRBV7-8 and TRBJ2-7, with 7 bases matching TRBD2. CDR1 is SGHVS, CDR2 FQNEAQ, per germline. The ends lost 1 base at V and 5 bases at J; junction bases unmatched: 20. The CDR3 has 19 amino acids. The CDR3 is CASSLGSYRVGGKKNEQYF. The DNA of the CDR3 is TGTGCCAGCAGCTTAGGGTCTTACCGAGTGGGAGGGAAAAAGAACGAGCAGTACTTC. Supplemented by reference TRBV7-8 and TRBJ2-7, the full variable domain reads GAGVSQSPRYKVAKRGQDVALRCDPISGHVSLFWYQQALGQGPEFLTYFQNEAQLDKSGLPSDRFFAERPEGSVSTLKIQRTQQEDSAVYLCASSLGSYRVGGKKNEQYFGPGTRLTVT.